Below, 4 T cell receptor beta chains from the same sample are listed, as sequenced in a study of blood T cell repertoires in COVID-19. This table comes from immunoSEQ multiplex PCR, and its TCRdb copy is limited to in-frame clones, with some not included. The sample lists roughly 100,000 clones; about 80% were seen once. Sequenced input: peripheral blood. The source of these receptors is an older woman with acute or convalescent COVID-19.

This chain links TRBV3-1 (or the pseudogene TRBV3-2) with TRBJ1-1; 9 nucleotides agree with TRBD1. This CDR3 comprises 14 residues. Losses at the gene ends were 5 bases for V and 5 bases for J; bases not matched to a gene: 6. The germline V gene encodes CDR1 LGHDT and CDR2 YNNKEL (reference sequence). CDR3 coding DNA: TGTGCCAGCAGCGTAAGAGGACAGGGGACTGAAGCTTTCTTT. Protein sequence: CASSVRGQGTEAFF.

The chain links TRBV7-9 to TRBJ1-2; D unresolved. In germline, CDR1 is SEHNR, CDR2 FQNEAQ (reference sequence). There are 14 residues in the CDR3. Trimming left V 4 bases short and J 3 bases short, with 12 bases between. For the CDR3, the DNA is TGTGCCAGCAGCTCGAACAATGTTGACTATGGCTACACCTTC. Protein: CASSSNNVDYGYTF.

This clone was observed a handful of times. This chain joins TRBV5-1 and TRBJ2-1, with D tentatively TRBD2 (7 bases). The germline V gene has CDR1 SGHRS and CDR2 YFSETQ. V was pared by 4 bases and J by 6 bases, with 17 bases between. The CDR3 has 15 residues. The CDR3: CASSPEGGGLNEQFF. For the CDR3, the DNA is TGCGCCAGCAGCCCGGAGGGGGGAGGGCTCAATGAGCAGTTCTTC. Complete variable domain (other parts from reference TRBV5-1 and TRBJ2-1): KAGVTQTPRYLIKTRGQQVTLSCSPISGHRSVSWYQQTPGQGLQFLFEYFSETQRNKGNFPGRFSGRQFSNSRSEMNVSTLELGDSALYLCASSPEGGGLNEQFFGPGTRLTVL.

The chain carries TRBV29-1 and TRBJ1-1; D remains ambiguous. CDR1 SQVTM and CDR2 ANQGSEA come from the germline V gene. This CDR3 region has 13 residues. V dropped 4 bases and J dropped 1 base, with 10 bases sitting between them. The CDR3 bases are TGCAGCGTTGTGCCGGGAGAGAACACTGAAGCTTTCTTT. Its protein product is CSVVPGENTEAFF.